The present TCR beta chain was sequenced within a study of shared clonotypes between healthy human individuals (dated by TCRdb to 2019 to 2021). About the full investigation: The cohort included three men and a couple of women between 18 and 49 years of age. For each donor, CD4 naive and CD4 memory were each given three plates, CD8 naive was given two plates, and CD8 memory was given one plate. To estimate repertoire size and how much clonotypes are shared between individuals, the study performed deep sequencing of blood TCR repertoires from 4 to 6 healthy adults. To increase sequencing depth and limit assay-specific biases, different laboratories used diverse techniques to prepare libraries and sequence TCR repertoires. Per donor, leukapheresis produced somewhere between about 0.94 and 8.9 billion PBMCs. Broad study findings and their caveats: Incomplete sequencing was indicated by rarefaction of sorted-subset datasets, despite the large sequencing depth. The genetic and exposure-history diversity represented was limited by the small number of donors. Naive subsets generally had larger estimated clonotype richness than memory subsets. Across four donors, about 5% of naive CD4, around 3.5% of naive CD8, around 2.1% of memory CD4, and 0.3% to 0.45% of memory CD8 clonotypes were shared. Higher generation probabilities were observed for clonotypes shared by all four sorted-subset donors than for non-shared clonotypes. Pairwise subsampling indicated that sequencing depth was expected to affect the degree of clonotype sharing among donors. Only blood was sampled, and tissue TCR repertoires likely differ from those in blood.

The donors were healthy, HIV-negative adults who had no recently reported acute infections or vaccinations. Every donor was a Caucasian adult living in Nashville, Tennessee, USA. CD4+ T cells were enriched by magnetic negative selection, after which naive cells were positively selected on CD45RA and the negative fraction was taken as the memory subset. Blood was collected by leukapheresis, and PBMCs were isolated by Ficoll-Histopaque density gradient centrifugation and then cryopreserved in liquid nitrogen vapor phase. Purity and quantity of every magnetically sorted T cell population were checked by analytical flow cytometry. Genomic DNA was isolated from each sorted fraction and quantified by UV absorbance on a Nanodrop 2000c. Using the deep immunoSEQ assay, TCR CDR3 regions were amplified from genomic DNA by multiplex PCR. Extracted genomic DNA from each cell subset was spread evenly across all wells of several immunoSEQ 96-well plates, with each plate serving as a replicate. Each replicate PCR for sorted subsets received about 0.2 ug genomic DNA, equal to roughly 30,000 T cell genomes. The purified libraries were quantified using a Qubit 3.0 fluorometer, sized with a Bioanalyzer 2100, and then quantified again using the KAPA Library Quantification kit. A separate single-read 150-cycle Illumina NextSeq 550 flow cell was used to sequence each immunoSEQ 96-well plate. From the authors' description of their analysis: Because the immunoSEQ output held only junctional sequences and lacked quality scores, the filtering could not match the filtering applied to full-length reads. To assign V/J genes and CDR3, sequences were annotated using PyIR, a Python wrapper for IgBLAST v1.9, with IMGT germline references. Reads with weak V/J assignments (E-value above 1e-6), missing CDR3, stop codons, out-of-frame junctions, or ambiguous translated residues were removed. V3J clonotypes were defined as sequences sharing an identical inferred V gene, J gene, and CDR3 amino acid sequence. Percentage overlap between repertoires was calculated by dividing the number of shared unique clonotypes by the size of the smaller repertoire. RTK rarefaction, the Chao1 estimator, and Recon v2.1 estimates of unobserved clonotypes were used to assess repertoire richness. Generation probabilities were computed with OLGA for all TCRbeta clonotypes obtained by the gDNA method from several donors. Entries here come from immuneACCESS through TCRdb and include only in-frame sequences with V and J called. Some clones fail to appear in such tables; in the studies checked, an unresolved V gene covers under half of the shortfall, and the cause of the remainder is unknown. The V and J calls and clone size were taken over from that table, and D and trimming were inferred from the DNA. Counted in this sample were hundreds of thousands of clones; more than 70% of them appeared once. The ten largest clonotypes hold around 1.8% of the sample.

About this clone itself: Its antigen is still unknown. Within one base of it there is no much larger clone, and no base qualities were kept.

Trimmed from V: 5 bases; trimmed from J: 3 bases; junction bases lacking a gene match: 14. CDR1 SEHNR and CDR2 FQNEAQ are derived from the germline V gene (reference sequence). The CDR3 has 17 amino acids, counting the end cysteine and phenylalanine. Kept here is only the CDR3 DNA, which spans 51 bases and is read in frame from base 1. The sample consisted of memory CD4+ T cells sorted from blood. The cell subset or site label corresponds to: CD45RA-negative fraction. This TCR was recovered from a woman aged 25-40 years in good health. In this chain, TRBV7-9 is recombined with TRBJ1-1; 8 bases in the middle match TRBD1. The DNA is TGTGCCAGCAGCGACCCCACCGGGCAGGGGGCTGACACTGAAGCTTTCTTT. Its protein is CASSDPTGQGADTEAFF.